The rows below give T cell receptor beta chains drawn from one sample of a study of T cells in Graves' hyperthyroidism and ophthalmopathy. TCRdb re-analysed the multiplex PCR reads in MiXCR, keeping a single row per CDR3 protein. Altogether roughly 250,000 distinct CDR3 sequences are present, about a sixth being singletons, with the ten largest covering around 28%. Sequencing used blood. These receptors were obtained from a woman younger than 30 with Graves' ophthalmopathy. Both conserved end residues are part of each CDR3. Fields, in order: clone size, J gene, D gene, V gene, CDR3 DNA, CDR3 protein. D genes are given only for firm matches. Size tells how often a clone was seen (once, few, many) or the class of an expanded clone, and some rows leave it out.

many | TRBJ2-2 | TRBD2 | TRBV29-1 | TGCAGCGGCCGACTAGCGGGAATCTCCGGGGAGCTGTTTTTT | CSGRLAGISGELFF
many | TRBJ2-3 | TRBD2 | TRBV7-2 | TGTGCCAGCAGCTTCCTCGGGCTAGCGGACACAGATACGCAGTATTTT | CASSFLGLADTDTQYF
many | TRBJ2-2 | TRBD2 | TRBV10-3 | TGTGCCATCAGTACCACTTGGACTAGCGGGAGATTGACGGCAAACACCGGGGAGCTGTTTTTT | CAISTTWTSGRLTANTGELFF
NA | TRBJ2-7 | NA | TRBV7-9 | TGTGCCAGCAGCTCCCGCTTAGACAGCAGCTCGCCAGGAGGTTACGAGCAGTACTTC | CASSSRLDSSSPGGYEQYF
many | TRBJ2-7 | NA | TRBV12-3/TRBV12-4 | TGTGCCAGCAGTTTGGTACAGTCAGGCGAGCAGTACTTC | CASSLVQSGEQYF
many | TRBJ1-1 | NA | TRBV5-1 | TGCGCCAGCAGCCCCGGAGGAACCAACACTGAAGCTTTCTTT | CASSPGGTNTEAFF
NA | TRBJ2-5 | NA | TRBV2 | TGTGCCATCAGTGACTCAAGCAAACAACCGTACCAAGAGACCCAGTACTTC | CAISDSSKQPYQETQYF
many | TRBJ2-7 | NA | TRBV27 | TGTGCCAGCAGTTCCGGGACACCGCCTCGGGAGCAGTACTTC | CASSSGTPPREQYF
many | TRBJ2-1 | TRBD2 | TRBV18 | TGTGCCAGCTCACCACCGGGCCTAGCGGGAGGGCTCCTAAAGGATGAGCAGTTCTTC | CASSPPGLAGGLLKDEQFF
many | TRBJ1-2 | NA | TRBV12-3/TRBV12-4 | TGTGCCAGCCATAGTGCAGGGGCAGATGGCTACACCTTC | CASHSAGADGYTF
many | TRBJ2-1 | NA | TRBV11-2 | TGTGCCAGCAGCCCCGAAATAGCGACCGTTACCTCCTACAATGAGCAGTTCTTC | CASSPEIATVTSYNEQFF
NA | TRBJ1-2 | TRBD1 | TRBV15 | TGTGCCACCAGCAGGGGGGGGACAGAGTCTAACTATGGCTACACCTTC | CATSRGGTESNYGYTF
few | TRBJ1-5 | NA | TRBV19 | TGTGCCACCTCCCCCCGCAGAAGCAATCAGCCCCAGCATTTT | CATSPRRSNQPQHF